Shown below are 8 T cell receptor beta chains from a single sample sequenced in a study of human T cells and chemical hapten exposure. Blood, whole and unfractionated, served as the source for total RNA extraction. Each cDNA molecule in the library carried unique molecular identifiers. TCRdb ran MiXCR on the reads and lists one entry per CDR3 protein. This table holds about 120,000 distinct CDR3 sequences, less than 10% found once. The specimen was whole blood. These receptors originate from a human donor in good health. Some clones in this sample may be carry-over from other donors' samples.

This clonotype was counted between two and nine times. V and J are TRBV19 and TRBJ2-1; 8 bases align to TRBD2. The CDR3 is 13 residues long. Trimming at V came to 6 bases and at J to 9 bases, leaving 7 bases not matched to a gene. Germline CDR1 and CDR2: LNHDA and SQIVND (reference sequence). CDR3 sequence (DNA): TGTGCCAGTAGGTCACTAGCGGACACTGAGCAGTTCTTC. Its protein product is CASRSLADTEQFF. Supplemented by reference TRBV19 and TRBJ2-1, the full variable domain reads DGGITQSPKYLFRKEGQNVTLSCEQNLNHDAMYWYRQDPGQGLRLIYYSQIVNDFQKGDIAEGYSVSREKKESFPLTVTSAQKNPTAFYLCASRSLADTEQFFGPGTRLTVL.

This clonotype was seen only a few times. The chain has TRBV10-3 and TRBJ2-1; 10 bases match TRBD2. CDR3 length equals 19 residues. Per the germline V gene, CDR1 is ENHRY and CDR2 is SYGVKD. The V and J ends lost 3 bases and 3 bases, in that order; junction bases with no gene match: 14. The CDR3 DNA reads as TGTGCCATCAGTGACCCGGGACAGATACTAGCGGGGAACTACAATGAGCAGTTCTTC. Translation gives CAISDPGQILAGNYNEQFF.

This clonotype was seen repeatedly, ten times or more. The gene calls are TRBV15 and TRBJ2-5; D is perhaps TRBD1 (6 bases). CDR3 length equals 15 residues. V lost 0 bases and J lost 2, with 10 bases in between. Per the germline V gene, CDR1 is LNHNV and CDR2 is YYDKDF (reference sequence). The CDR3 loop reads CATSRDFGTQETQYF. CDR3 in DNA: TGTGCCACCAGCAGAGATTTTGGGACACAAGAGACCCAGTACTTC.

The chain links TRBV28 to TRBJ1-2, with a tentative D call TRBD1 (6 bases). CDR1 is MDHEN, CDR2 SYDVKM, per germline. The CDR3 consists of 17 residues. The V end was cut by 3 bases, the J end by 4 bases, with 21 bases between. The CDR3 loop reads CASSFSPRGGLSYGYTF. For the CDR3, the DNA is TGTGCCAGCAGTTTCTCTCCCCGCGGGGGGCTCTCCTATGGCTACACCTTC.

This clonotype has only a few counts. This chain connects TRBV20-1 to TRBJ2-2; 10 nucleotides match TRBD2. Looked up from germline, CDR1 is DFQATT and CDR2 is SNEGSKA (reference sequence). V shed 3 bases and J 5 bases; nucleotides not matched to a gene: 9. The CDR3 has 16 amino acids. CDR3 nucleotides: TGCAGTGCTAGCCCAGCGGGGGGGCTGGGAACCGGGGAGCTGTTTTTT. Residues: CSASPAGGLGTGELFF.

This clonotype was found a few times. The chain carries TRBV27 and TRBJ1-2; 8 bases fit TRBD1. This CDR3 region has 18 residues. V was pared by 3 bases and J by 0 bases, with 12 bases of the junction left unmatched. The germline gives CDR1 MNHEY, CDR2 SMNVEV (reference sequence). CDR3 sequence (DNA): TGTGCCAGCAGTTTGATTGGGACAGGCCCGATAGCTAACTATGGCTACACCTTC. The encoded protein is CASSLIGTGPIANYGYTF.

This clonotype showed up just a few times. Here the CDR3 reads CASSNRGGTQYF. The DNA for the CDR3 is TGTGCCAGCAGCAACAGGGGCGGTACGCAGTATTTT. This sequence joins TRBV7-6 and TRBJ2-3; 7 positions agree with TRBD1. The CDR3 spans 12 residues. Germline V gene data show CDR1 as SGHVS and CDR2 as FNYEAQ. V trimming: 5 bases; J trimming: 8 bases; junction bases outside the gene matches: 4.

This clonotype came up a few times. The rearrangement uses TRBV18 and TRBJ2-7, with 8 bases identical to TRBD1. Per germline, CDR1 KGHSH and CDR2 LQKENI. V shed 1 base, J shed 2 bases, and the junction held 1 base outside the gene matches. The CDR3 contains 14 residues. The CDR3 DNA reads TGTGCCAGCTCACCACTGGACAGGGCCTACGAGCAGTACTTC. This codes for CASSPLDRAYEQYF.